The rows below give T cell receptor beta chains drawn from one sample of a study of blood T cells in healthy people across ages. TCRdb reprocessed the 5' RACE reads via MiXCR and lists one record per CDR3 protein. The sample has 780,000 or so distinct CDR3 sequences, around 25% seen once. This same sample was also taken into another study, of T cells of mothers and their children.

Sequencing used blood. These receptors were taken from a boy aged 5-17 years in good health. Both conserved end residues are part of each CDR3. A D gene is named only where the DNA matches it firmly. Only part of the rows carry a size: once, few, many, or a class if the clone is expanded.

j_call d_call clone_size v_call cdr3_nt cdr3_aa
TRBJ1-6 TRBD1 few TRBV10-3 TGTGCCATCAGGGGGACAGCTAATTCACCCCTCCACTTT CAIRGTANSPLHF
TRBJ1-6 NA few TRBV6-6 TGTGCCAGCAGGCCCACAGAAGCCTCCTATAATTCACCCCTCCACTTT CASRPTEASYNSPLHF
TRBJ2-5 TRBD1 few TRBV4-1 TGCGCCAGCAGCCACCAACCCGACAGGGGTCTGCAAGAGACCCAGTACTTC CASSHQPDRGLQETQYF
TRBJ1-1 NA few TRBV20-1 TGCAGTGCTAGATCTCTTGGGGCGGATGAAGCTTTCTTT CSARSLGADEAFF
TRBJ2-7 TRBD2 NA TRBV6-2/TRBV6-3 TGTGCCAGCAGTTTAGCCGCGGGGGTATACTACGAGCAGTACTTC CASSLAAGVYYEQYF
TRBJ2-7 NA NA TRBV7-2 TGTGCCAGCAGCTTTTGGCAGAACTACGAGAAGTACTTC CASSFWQNYEKYF
TRBJ2-7 NA NA TRBV20-1 TGCAGTGCTAGTCCGGGGGATTCCTACGAGCAGTACTTC CSASPGDSYEQYF
TRBJ2-7 TRBD2 NA TRBV6-5 TGTGCCAGCAGTTACCGAGAAAAAGTCCTAGCGGCGACCTACGAGCAGTACTTC CASSYREKVLAATYEQYF
TRBJ1-2 TRBD1 many TRBV5-6 TGTGCCAGCAGCCCCGACAGGGGACTAGGTGGCTACACCTTC CASSPDRGLGGYTF
TRBJ2-7 NA NA TRBV20-1 TGCAGTGCCCAATCCCTATACGAGCAGTACTTC CSAQSLYEQYF
TRBJ2-7 TRBD2 few TRBV29-1 TGCAGCGTACGACTCCCGGGACTAGAGGTCTACGAGCAGTACTTC CSVRLPGLEVYEQYF
TRBJ2-4 NA NA TRBV6-5 TGTGCCAGCAGCGAAACAGGGTTTACAGCCAAAAACATTCAGTACTTC CASSETGFTAKNIQYF
TRBJ2-1 TRBD1 NA TRBV14 TGTGCCAGCAGCCAAGCAGGGGGTAGTTCCTACAATGAGCAGTTCTTC CASSQAGGSSYNEQFF
TRBJ2-5 TRBD2 few TRBV7-2 TGTGCCAGCAGCTTATTGGCGGGAGATCCGGGGACCCAGTACTTC CASSLLAGDPGTQYF
TRBJ1-1 TRBD1 NA TRBV7-2 TGTGCCAGCAGCATCGAGGGACAGTCCATGAACACTGAAGCTTTCTTT CASSIEGQSMNTEAFF
TRBJ2-7 NA NA TRBV25-1 TGTGCCAGCAGTGACTCGGCTGTTTCCTACGAGCAGTACTTC CASSDSAVSYEQYF
TRBJ2-7 NA NA TRBV5-1 TGCGCCAGCAGCTTCGGGCCCCTCGGGAACGAGCAGTACTTC CASSFGPLGNEQYF
TRBJ2-2 NA few TRBV7-2 TGTGCCAGCAGCTTAGAAGCGGTCAGGACCGGGGAGCTGTTTTTT CASSLEAVRTGELFF
TRBJ1-3 NA NA TRBV4-2 TGTGCCAGCAGCGCTACAACAGACACTGGAAACACCATATATTTT CASSATTDTGNTIYF
TRBJ2-1 NA NA TRBV20-1 TGCAGTGCTAGAGATTCTCGGGTCTCCTACAATGAGCAGTTCTTC CSARDSRVSYNEQFF
TRBJ2-1 TRBD2 few TRBV11-2 TGTGCCAGCAGCTTAGACCCCGGGACTAGCGGGAGGAGGAATGAGCAGTTCTTC CASSLDPGTSGRRNEQFF